What follows are 17 T cell receptor beta chains derived from one specimen sequenced in a study of T cells in Graves' hyperthyroidism and ophthalmopathy. Amplified TCR beta CDR3 regions came from RNA transcripts. Researchers ran a first-round RT-PCR on the TCR CDR3 using the HTBI primer set. TCRdb passed the multiplex PCR reads through MiXCR, listing each CDR3 protein once. The sample includes some 550,000 distinct CDR3 sequences, less than 25% of them seen just once. Sequencing was performed on blood. These receptors all stem from a man aged 18 to 30 with Graves' hyperthyroidism.

This clonotype has a count of ten or more. The rearrangement links TRBV28 to TRBJ1-1; maybe TRBD1 (5 bases). CDR1 MDHEN and CDR2 SYDVKM come from the germline V gene. The CDR3 has 17 residues. V lost 2 bases, J lost 4 bases, and 20 bases lay in between. CDR3 loop: CASSLRAGSVGLTEAFF. Here the CDR3 DNA reads TGTGCCAGCAGTTTAAGGGCAGGGTCGGTTGGCCTCACTGAAGCTTTCTTT.

Many counts were recorded for this clonotype. This chain uses TRBV19 with TRBJ1-2, with D maybe TRBD1 (5 bases). The germline CDR1 and CDR2 sequences are LNHDA and SQIVND (reference sequence). The V end lost 5 bases, the J end lost 5 bases, and 15 bases lay between the germline ends. The CDR3 covers 14 residues. CDR3 nucleotides: TGTGCCAGTAGTCCACCAAACCGGGGGTATGGCTACACCTTC. It codes for CASSPPNRGYGYTF. The full variable domain, completed using reference TRBV19 and TRBJ1-2, is DGGITQSPKYLFRKEGQNVTLSCEQNLNHDAMYWYRQDPGQGLRLIYYSQIVNDFQKGDIAEGYSVSREKKESFPLTVTSAQKNPTAFYLCASSPPNRGYGYTFGSGTRLTVV.

The table lists this clonotype with many counts. The chain employs TRBV2 and TRBJ1-1, with D possibly matching TRBD1 (6 bases). Between the trimmed V and J ends, which lost 6 bases and 1 base, there was a span of 6 bases. Per the germline V gene, CDR1 is SNHLY and CDR2 is FYNNEI. The CDR3 length is 12 residues. CDR3 coding DNA: TGTGCCAGCAGACAGGGGAACACTGAAGCTTTCTTT. It yields the protein CASRQGNTEAFF.

This clonotype was counted at least ten times. The chain employs TRBV5-6 and TRBJ1-1; D ambiguous. The germline V gene encodes CDR1 SGHDT and CDR2 YYEEEE. The CDR3 is 14 residues long. Deletions cut 1 base from V and 1 base from J, with 8 bases between. The CDR3 DNA reads TGTGCCAGCAGCTTGTTGCGGAGGAACACTGAAGCTTTCTTT. Encoded protein: CASSLLRRNTEAFF.

This clonotype was picked up many times. The genes are TRBV2 and TRBJ2-2; D is undetermined. The CDR3 extends over 14 amino acids. Trimming took 5 bases from V and 0 from J, leaving 7 bases between them. The germline V gene has CDR1 SNHLY and CDR2 FYNNEI. CDR3 in DNA: TGTGCCAGCAGTTCAGAGTCGAACACCGGGGAGCTGTTTTTT. It yields the protein CASSSESNTGELFF.

The rearrangement links TRBV28 to TRBJ2-4; no clear D gene. Germline lookup yields CDR1 MDHEN and CDR2 SYDVKM. The germline V and J ends were trimmed by 4 bases and 6 bases, with 13 bases remaining between them. The CDR3 is made up of 14 amino acids. The CDR3, as DNA: TGTGCCAGCAGTTCTCCATTGGGGATAAACATTCAGTACTTC. This gives the protein CASSSPLGINIQYF.

The gene calls are TRBV12-3 or TRBV12-4 and TRBJ2-7; D is perhaps TRBD1 or TRBD2 (6 bases each). The CDR3 consists of 14 residues. V shed 0 bases and J shed 5 bases, with 11 bases lying between them. CDR3: CASSLAGGHNEQYF. The CDR3 DNA is TGTGCCAGCAGTTTAGCGGGGGGCCACAACGAGCAGTACTTC.

CDR3 region: CASSPTRTEPGYEQYF. As DNA, the CDR3 is TGTGCCAGCTCACCCACGCGGACGGAACCAGGCTACGAGCAGTACTTC. The chain employs TRBV18 and TRBJ2-7; D is uncertain. The V end was cut by 3 bases, the J end by 3 bases, with 18 bases between. CDR1 KGHSH and CDR2 LQKENI come from the germline V gene. The CDR3 loop spans 16 amino acids.

This clonotype came up many times. This sequence joins TRBV30 and TRBJ2-7; the match to TRBD2 covers 13 bases. The CDR3 contains 16 residues. V was clipped by 3 bases and J by 3 bases; unmatched bases: 8. The germline V gene encodes CDR1 GTSNPN and CDR2 SVGIG (reference sequence). As DNA, the CDR3 is TGTGCCTGGAGGCGACTAGCGGGGGGCTTCCGCTACGAGCAGTACTTC. Translated, it gives CAWRRLAGGFRYEQYF.

This clonotype was seen ten or more times. J is TRBJ2-7 and V is TRBV28, with 8 positions matching TRBD2. Germline assignment: CDR1 MDHEN and CDR2 SYDVKM. This CDR3 spans 14 amino acids. Unmatched junction bases numbered 10, after V lost 6 bases and J lost 6 bases. CDR3 sequence: CASSGQTRGGEQYF. The CDR3 DNA is TGTGCCAGCAGCGGACAGACCCGGGGGGGCGAGCAGTACTTC.

This clonotype was found many times. This rearrangement joins TRBV28 to TRBJ1-1, with D possibly TRBD1 on 5 matching bases. CDR1 and CDR2 (germline): MDHEN, SYDVKM. The CDR3 loop spans 14 amino acids. Deletions cut 6 bases from V and 6 bases from J, with 17 bases between. CDR3 loop: CASSLPNGAAEAFF. In DNA form, the CDR3 reads TGTGCCAGCAGCCTGCCCAACGGGGCGGCTGAAGCTTTCTTT. Complete variable domain (other parts from reference TRBV28 and TRBJ1-1): DVKVTQSSRYLVKRTGEKVFLECVQDMDHENMFWYRQDPGLGLRLIYFSYDVKMKEKGDIPEGYSVSREKKERFSLILESASTNQTSMYLCASSLPNGAAEAFFGQGTRLTVV.

This clonotype was recorded a few times. The chain combines TRBV4-2 with TRBJ1-5, with D possibly matching TRBD1 (6 bases). CDR1 and CDR2 from the germline V gene are LGHNA and YNFKEQ. Deletions cut 3 bases from V and 6 bases from J, with 18 bases between. The CDR3 runs 16 residues. CDR3 residues: CASSQGVGGTTQPQHF. The CDR3 region has the DNA TGTGCCAGCAGCCAGGGAGTGGGGGGGACAACTCAGCCCCAGCATTTT.

This clonotype appeared many times. The chain combines TRBV12-3 or TRBV12-4 with TRBJ1-1, with 8 bases matching TRBD1. Unmatched junction bases numbered 2, after V lost 6 bases and J lost 5 bases. The CDR3 loop spans 12 amino acids. The CDR3 loop reads CASSTGGTEAFF. In DNA form, the CDR3 reads TGTGCCAGCAGCACAGGGGGAACTGAAGCTTTCTTT.

Concerning this clonotype itself: A much larger clone sits a single nucleotide away, making a read error possible. This chain connects TRBV10-3 to TRBJ2-2, with 8 bases lining up with TRBD1. V dropped 9 bases and J dropped 1; count of bases not matched to a gene: 4. The CDR3 extends over 14 amino acids. Looked up from germline, CDR1 is ENHRY and CDR2 is SYGVKD. The CDR3 DNA is TGTGCCATTACCGGGACAGGGAACACCGGGGAGCTGTTTTTT. Residues: CAITGTGNTGELFF.

This clonotype was seen ten or more times. The chain combines TRBV12-3 or TRBV12-4 with TRBJ2-4; TRBD2 matches at 8 bases. CDR3 length equals 18 residues. With V trimmed by 5 bases and J by 0 bases, 12 bases remained unmatched. The CDR3 DNA reads as TGTGCCAGCAGTCACCCCTTTAGCGGGGAATTAGCCAAAAACATTCAGTACTTC. Its translation: CASSHPFSGELAKNIQYF.

A word on this clonotype: At one end the junction does not follow the germline gene, possibly because of a read error. The chain is built from TRBV19 and TRBJ1-1; D possibly corresponds to TRBD1 (5 bases). The CDR3 has 12 amino acids. Germline CDR1 is LNHDA and CDR2 is SQIVND (reference sequence). The CDR3 DNA reads TGTGCCACCACGGGGGGTTCCACTGAAGCTTGCTTT. It translates to CATTGGSTEACF.

The chain links TRBV24-1 to TRBJ1-2; D not resolved. Germline CDR1 is KGHDR and CDR2 is SFDVKD. The CDR3 spans 11 residues. V lost 2 bases to trimming and J lost 8 bases, with 5 bases between them. The CDR3: CATSDYTGYTF. CDR3 sequence (DNA): TGTGCCACCAGTGATTACACCGGCTACACCTTC.